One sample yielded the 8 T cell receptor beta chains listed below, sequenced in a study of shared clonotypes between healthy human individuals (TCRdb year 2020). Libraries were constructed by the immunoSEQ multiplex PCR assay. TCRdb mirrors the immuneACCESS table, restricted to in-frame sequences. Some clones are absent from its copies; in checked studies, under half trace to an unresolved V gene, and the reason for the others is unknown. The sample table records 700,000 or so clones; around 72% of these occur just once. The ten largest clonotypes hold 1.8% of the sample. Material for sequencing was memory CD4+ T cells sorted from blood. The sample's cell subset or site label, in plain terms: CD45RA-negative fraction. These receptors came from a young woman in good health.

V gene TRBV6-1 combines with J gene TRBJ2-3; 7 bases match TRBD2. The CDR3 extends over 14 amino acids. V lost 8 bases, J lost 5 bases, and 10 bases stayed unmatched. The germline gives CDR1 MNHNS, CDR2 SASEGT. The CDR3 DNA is TGTGCCAGCCGATATGGGGGGGGAGGAGATACGCAGTATTTT. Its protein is CASRYGGGGDTQYF.

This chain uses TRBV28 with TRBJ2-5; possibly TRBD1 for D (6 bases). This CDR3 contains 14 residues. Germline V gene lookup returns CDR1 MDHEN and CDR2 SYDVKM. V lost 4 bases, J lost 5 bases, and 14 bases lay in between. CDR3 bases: TGTGCCAGCAGTTCGGGACAATTGAAGGAGACCCAGTACTTC. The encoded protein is CASSSGQLKETQYF.

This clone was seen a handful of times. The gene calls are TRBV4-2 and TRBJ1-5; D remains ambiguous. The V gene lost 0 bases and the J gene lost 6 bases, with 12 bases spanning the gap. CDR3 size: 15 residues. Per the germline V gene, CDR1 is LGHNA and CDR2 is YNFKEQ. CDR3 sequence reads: CASSQEGGVLQPQHF. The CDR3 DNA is TGTGCCAGCAGCCAAGAAGGTGGGGTCCTTCAGCCCCAGCATTTT.

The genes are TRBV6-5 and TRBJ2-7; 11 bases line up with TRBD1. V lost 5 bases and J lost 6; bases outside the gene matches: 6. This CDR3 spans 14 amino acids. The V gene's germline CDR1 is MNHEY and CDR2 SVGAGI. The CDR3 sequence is CASSDGQGAGEQYF. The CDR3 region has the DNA TGTGCCAGCAGTGACGGACAGGGGGCGGGCGAGCAGTACTTC.

The CDR3 nucleotides are TGTGCCAGCAGTTCAGGACAGGAGCCTACGAGGCAGTACTTC. Its translation: CASSSGQEPTRQYF. The chain carries TRBV27 and TRBJ2-7; 7 bases are a match to TRBD1. From germline, CDR1 is MNHEY and CDR2 SMNVEV (reference sequence). V gave up 4 bases and J gave up 9 bases; unmatched junction bases: 12. CDR3 size: 14 residues.

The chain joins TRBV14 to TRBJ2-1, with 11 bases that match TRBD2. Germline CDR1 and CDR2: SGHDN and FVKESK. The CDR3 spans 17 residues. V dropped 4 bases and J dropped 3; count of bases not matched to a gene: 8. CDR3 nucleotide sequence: TGTGCCAGCAGCCCTCCTCCCGGGACTAGCGGCTACAATGAGCAGTTCTTC. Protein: CASSPPPGTSGYNEQFF. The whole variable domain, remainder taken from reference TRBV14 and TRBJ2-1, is EAGVTQFPSHSVIEKGQTVTLRCDPISGHDNLYWYRRVMGKEIKFLLHFVKESKQDESGMPNNRFLAERTGGTYSTLKVQPAELEDSGVYFCASSPPPGTSGYNEQFFGPGTRLTVL.

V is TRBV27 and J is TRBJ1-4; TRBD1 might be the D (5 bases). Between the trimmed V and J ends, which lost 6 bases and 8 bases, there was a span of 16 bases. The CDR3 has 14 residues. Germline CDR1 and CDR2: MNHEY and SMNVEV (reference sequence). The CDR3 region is CASRGVRDSEKLFF. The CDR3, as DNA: TGTGCCAGCAGGGGGGTACGAGACAGCGAAAAACTGTTTTTT.

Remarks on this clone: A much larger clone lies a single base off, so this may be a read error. CDR3 region: CASRGSYSNQPQHF. The CDR3 DNA follows: TGTGCCAGCAGGGGCAGCTATAGCAATCAGCCCCAGCATTTT. The J gene is TRBJ1-5, the V gene TRBV6-5, with D unresolved. CDR1 is MNHEY, CDR2 SVGAGI, per germline. This CDR3 contains 14 residues. V lost 6 bases to trimming and J lost 0 bases, with 9 bases between them.